This paragraph reports one T cell receptor beta chain. Antigen: not known. These data are taken from a study of CD8+ T cells in alopecia areata. Study observations and caveats: Persistence in scalp and blood during tofacitinib was observed for many expanded lesional clones. Affected scalp, especially in alopecia totalis/universalis, had a higher clonality than normal scalp did. Scalp sample data also include resident alphabeta T cells from normal skin. On tofacitinib, scalp clonality and expanded CD8+ clones among top 100 fell significantly.

V gave up 5 bases and J gave up 0 bases, with 10 bases separating them. The CDR3 is 14 residues long. In germline, CDR1 is SEHNR, CDR2 FQNEAQ (reference sequence). Described treatment: oral pan-JAK inhibitor, 5-10 mg twice daily. Both peripheral blood and punch biopsies of lesional scalp skin were obtained from patients who had alopecia areata. Reverse transcription of extracted RNA yielded cDNA, which provided the sequencing template. Some clones are missing from TCRdb's copy, which holds only in-frame ones; the method was immunoSEQ multiplex PCR. The table records under 20,000 clones, approximately 56% of them present only once.

The V and J genes are TRBV7-9 and TRBJ1-2, with D possibly TRBD1 on 6 matching bases. The specimen was skin, collected at week 4, from a patient treated with tofacitinib. The receptor was isolated from a human donor with alopecia areata. CDR3 residues: CASSGDKTNYGYTF. The CDR3 nucleotides are TGTGCCAGCAGCGGGGACAAAACTAACTATGGCTACACCTTC.